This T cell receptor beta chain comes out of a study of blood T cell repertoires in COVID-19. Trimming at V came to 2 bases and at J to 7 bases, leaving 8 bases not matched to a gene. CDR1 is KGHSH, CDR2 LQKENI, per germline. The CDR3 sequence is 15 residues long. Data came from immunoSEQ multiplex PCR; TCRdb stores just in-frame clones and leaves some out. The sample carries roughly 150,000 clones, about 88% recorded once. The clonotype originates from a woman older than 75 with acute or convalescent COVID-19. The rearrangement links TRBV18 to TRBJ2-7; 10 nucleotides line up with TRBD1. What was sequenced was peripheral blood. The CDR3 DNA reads TGTGCCAGCTCACCAACCCGACAGGGGGCGGGTGAGCAGTACTTC. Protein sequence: CASSPTRQGAGEQYF.